The clone carrying this T cell receptor beta chain showed up many times. Its cognate antigen is unknown. This record comes from a study of regulatory T cells in long-lasting Graves disease. Study context: Persistent Graves' disease required over 5 years of antithyroid drugs and positive TSH receptor antibodies.

Researchers made TCR beta libraries by using iRepertoire HTBI primers and running Arm-PCR on CDR3 regions. TCRdb called the multiplex PCR reads again in MiXCR, with one record for every CDR3 protein. The sample yields about 460,000 distinct CDR3 sequences, less than 25% seen once. General observations from the study: In persistent patients, shared public clonotypes (roughly 3,000) outnumbered those in new patients (approximately 940). Accuracy could have been hurt by small sample size.

Germline V gene lookup returns CDR1 LNHNV and CDR2 YYDKDF (reference sequence). Trimming left V 0 bases short and J 0 bases short, with 12 bases between. This CDR3 region has 17 residues. The time point here: persistent/refractory GD, antithyroid drugs over 5 years with positive TRAb. The TCR library was made from RNA that had been extracted from PBMCs in TRIzol. The chain links TRBV15 to TRBJ1-5; D not resolved. This sequence originates from a female donor with Graves disease. The source was peripheral blood mononuclear cells (PBMCs), collected when the disease was refractory, from a patient treated with antithyroid drugs. The CDR3 spells CATSRERAGVSNQPQHF. The CDR3 DNA reads TGTGCCACCAGCAGAGAACGTGCAGGAGTTAGCAATCAGCCCCAGCATTTT. Full variable domain (outside the CDR3, taken from reference TRBV15 and TRBJ1-5): DAMVIQNPRYQVTQFGKPVTLSCSQTLNHNVMYWYQQKSSQAPKLLFHYYDKDFNNEADTPDNFQSRRPNTSFCFLDIRSPGLGDTAMYLCATSRERAGVSNQPQHFGDGTRLSIL.